Listed here is a single T cell receptor beta chain. Per germline, CDR1 ENHRY and CDR2 SYGVKD. Trimming removed 5 bases from V and 2 bases from J; junction bases left unmatched: 4. The CDR3 runs 14 residues. The authors' processing: Using reference gene primer amplification, nucleated cell counts were estimated. Some clones are missing from TCRdb's copy, which holds only in-frame ones; the method was immunoSEQ multiplex PCR. V and J calls and clone size are copied from that table; D and trimming were computed from the DNA. The sample holds 65,000 to 95,000 clones, about 80% seen once. This record comes from a study of blood T cell repertoires in COVID-19. About the research overall: Spain, Italy and the United States supplied samples that represented acute and convalescent COVID-19.

Sequenced: peripheral blood. This TCR came from a woman between 40 and 55 years old with active or convalescent COVID-19. The V gene is TRBV10-3, the J gene TRBJ2-7, with 9 bases aligning to TRBD2. CDR3 DNA: TGTGCCATCAGTCTAGCGGGGTTGACCTACGAGCAGTACTTC. Translation gives CAISLAGLTYEQYF.